One and the same sample provided the 31 T cell receptor beta chains below, sequenced in a study of T cell responses to AZD1222 COVID-19 vaccine. The table came from immunoSEQ multiplex PCR; TCRdb's copy has only in-frame clones and leaves some out. This sample has approximately 140,000 clones, with around 91% found just once. The source material was peripheral blood, sampled 28 days after the second AZD1222 dose. The receptor set was obtained from an adult who received the AZD1222 COVID-19 vaccine.

The chain has TRBV18 and TRBJ2-4, with 7 positions matching TRBD1. Losses at the gene ends were 5 bases for V and 6 bases for J; bases not matched to a gene: 10. Germline values: CDR1 KGHSH, CDR2 LQKENI. The CDR3 totals 15 residues. The CDR3: CASSSTSGGANIQYF. CDR3 in DNA: TGTGCCAGCTCAAGTACCTCAGGGGGTGCAAACATTCAGTACTTC.

This rearrangement joins TRBV5-8 to TRBJ1-4, with 11 nucleotides matching TRBD1. The V gene's germline CDR1 is SGHTS and CDR2 YDEGEE. The CDR3 is made up of 15 amino acids. Trimming took 4 bases from V and 8 from J; bases not matched to a gene: 7. The CDR3 here is CASSPSGTGGEKLFF. The CDR3 DNA is TGTGCCAGCAGCCCCTCCGGGACAGGGGGAGAAAAACTGTTTTTT.

The chain couples TRBV10-2 to TRBJ2-7; 9 bases are a match to TRBD2. The germline V gene has CDR1 WSHSY and CDR2 SAAADI. The CDR3 runs 16 residues. V gave up 6 bases and J gave up 0 bases; unmatched junction bases: 9. The CDR3 DNA follows: TGCGCCAGCAGGGGCGGGGGGGCTACCACCTCCTACGAGCAGTACTTC. Translated, it gives CASRGGGATTSYEQYF.

This chain joins TRBV2 and TRBJ1-5; D may be TRBD1 (5 bases). Germline assignment: CDR1 SNHLY and CDR2 FYNNEI. The CDR3 sequence is 15 residues long. The V end was cut by 4 bases, the J end by 8 bases, with 18 bases between. CDR3 bases: TGTGCCAGCAGTGGACAGTCCGCCCTTTGGAAGCCCCAGCATTTT. Protein product: CASSGQSALWKPQHF.

The chain is built from TRBV5-4 and TRBJ1-2, with D hard to call. CDR1 SGHNT and CDR2 YYREEE come from the germline V gene (reference sequence). CDR3 length: 13 amino acids. Between the trimmed V and J ends, which lost 0 bases and 7 bases, there was a span of 10 bases. In nucleotides, the CDR3 is TGTGCCAGCAGCTTGGTGGACGGCCTTGGCTACACCTTC. This translates into CASSLVDGLGYTF.

This chain joins TRBV9 and TRBJ1-1, with a possible D match to TRBD1 (5 bases). The germline V and J ends were trimmed by 0 bases and 1 base, with 10 bases remaining between them. CDR1 is SGDLS, CDR2 YYNGEE, per germline. The CDR3 loop spans 15 amino acids. The CDR3 sequence: CASSVGGARNTEAFF. DNA of the CDR3: TGTGCCAGCAGCGTAGGGGGCGCGAGGAACACTGAAGCTTTCTTT.

CDR3 loop: CASSARGQGFHEQYF. CDR3 nucleotides: TGTGCCAGCAGCGCCCGGGGACAGGGGTTCCATGAGCAGTACTTC. This chain uses TRBV9 with TRBJ2-7; TRBD1 aligns across 10 bases. With V trimmed by 3 bases and J by 7 bases, 10 bases remained unmatched. Germline CDR1 SGDLS, CDR2 YYNGEE. CDR3 length: 15 amino acids.

This chain links TRBV5-6 with TRBJ1-1, with D maybe TRBD1 (5 bases). V lost 4 bases, J lost 4 bases, and 14 bases lay in between. CDR3 size: 14 residues. Germline V gene data show CDR1 as SGHDT and CDR2 as YYEEEE. The CDR3 coding sequence is TGTGCCAGCAGCGGCCCGCTGGGGGGCACTGAAGCTTTCTTT. It yields the protein CASSGPLGGTEAFF. The variable domain in full, with the rest retrieved from reference TRBV5-6 and TRBJ1-1, is DAGVTQSPTHLIKTRGQQVTLRCSPKSGHDTVSWYQQALGQGPQFIFQYYEEEERQRGNFPDRFSGHQFPNYSSELNVNALLLGDSALYLCASSGPLGGTEAFFGQGTRLTVV.

Here the CDR3 DNA reads TGTGCTAGTGGTCCCAACACCGGGGAGCTGTTTTTT. Amino acids: CASGPNTGELFF. V is TRBV12-5 and J is TRBJ2-2; D gene ambiguous. Trimming stripped 5 bases from V and 2 bases from J, with 3 bases between. This CDR3 is 12 amino acids long. Germline CDR1 is LGHNT and CDR2 is FRNRAP.

This sequence joins TRBV6-2 or TRBV6-3 and TRBJ1-2; D gene ambiguous. V was clipped by 0 bases and J by 2 bases, with 7 bases between them. CDR3 length: 14 residues. Germline V lookup: CDR1 MNHEY, CDR2 SVGEGT. CDR3 coding DNA: TGTGCCAGCAGTTACTCCGGCGGGAACTATGGCTACACCTTC. Encoded protein: CASSYSGGNYGYTF.

CDR3 sequence (DNA): TGTGCCAGTAAGGCCCCCGGCGGCACTGAAGCTTTCTTT. Translated, it gives CASKAPGGTEAFF. The V call is TRBV19, the J call TRBJ1-1, with D uncertain. The germline V gene encodes CDR1 LNHDA and CDR2 SQIVND (reference sequence). The CDR3 covers 13 residues. V lost 7 bases and J lost 4, with 13 bases in between.

The CDR3 region is CASSVRGPSTDTQYF. The CDR3 coding sequence is TGTGCCAGCAGCGTACGGGGACCCAGCACAGATACGCAGTATTTT. The J gene is TRBJ2-3, the V gene TRBV9; perhaps D is TRBD1 or TRBD2 (5 bases each). V was clipped by 1 base and J by 0 bases, with 9 bases between them. CDR1 SGDLS and CDR2 YYNGEE come from the germline V gene. The CDR3 is made up of 15 amino acids.

The CDR3 reads CASTPGGPYSPLHF. In DNA, the CDR3 is TGTGCCAGCACCCCCGGAGGCCCCTATTCACCCCTCCACTTT. The rearrangement uses TRBV7-9 and TRBJ1-6; D call uncertain. The CDR3 consists of 14 residues. V gave up 7 bases and J gave up 8 bases, with 15 bases separating them. The V gene's germline CDR1 is SEHNR and CDR2 FQNEAQ (reference sequence).

This clone showed up just once. The genes are TRBV19 and TRBJ1-1, with D unresolved. This CDR3 is built from 14 residues. Germline values: CDR1 LNHDA, CDR2 SQIVND (reference sequence). The germline V and J ends were trimmed by 0 bases and 1 base, with 6 bases remaining between them. DNA for the CDR3: TGTGCCAGTAGTATAGATGGCGGGAACACTGAAGCTTTCTTT. Its translation is CASSIDGGNTEAFF.

This rearrangement joins TRBV18 to TRBJ1-6; D is unresolved. Germline V gene lookup returns CDR1 KGHSH and CDR2 LQKENI. The CDR3 is 13 residues long. Trimming took 2 bases from V and 9 from J, leaving 8 bases between them. CDR3 sequence: CASSPERGSPLHF. CDR3 nucleotide sequence: TGTGCCAGCTCACCAGAGCGGGGTTCACCCCTCCACTTT.

The chain recombines TRBV7-2 with TRBJ1-1; unclear D gene. The CDR3 is 14 amino acids. V lost 4 bases and J lost 0, with 9 bases in between. Germline CDR1 reads SGHTA; CDR2 reads FQGNSA. The CDR3 DNA follows: TGTGCCAGCAGCTCTCAGGAGATGAACACTGAAGCTTTCTTT. Residues: CASSSQEMNTEAFF.

V gene TRBV2 combines with J gene TRBJ1-1; tentatively, D is TRBD1 (5 bases). V gave up 7 bases and J gave up 1 base, with 16 bases separating them. CDR3 size: 15 residues. In germline, CDR1 is SNHLY, CDR2 FYNNEI. The CDR3, as DNA: TGTGCCAGCAAATCGACAGAAGCTAAGAACACTGAAGCTTTCTTT. It is translated as CASKSTEAKNTEAFF.

The chain uses TRBV24-1 and TRBJ1-4; D is unclear. The germline gives CDR1 KGHDR, CDR2 SFDVKD. The V end was cut by 6 bases, the J end by 8 bases, with 12 bases between. CDR3 length: 13 amino acids. The CDR3 spells CATSTGMEEKLFF. DNA for the CDR3: TGTGCCACCAGTACGGGGATGGAGGAAAAACTGTTTTTT.

V usage is TRBV7-9 and J usage is TRBJ2-1, with TRBD1 as a possible D gene (5 bases). This CDR3 has 14 amino acids. Trimming took off 0 bases at V and 7 bases at J, with 10 bases between the two ends. From germline, CDR1 is SEHNR and CDR2 FQNEAQ (reference sequence). The CDR3 coding sequence is TGTGCCAGCAGCTTAGCGCAGGGTCGGAATGAGCAGTTCTTC. It is translated as CASSLAQGRNEQFF.

The CDR3 is CASSPGGVTGELFF. The CDR3 coding sequence is TGCGCCAGCAGCCCCGGGGGGGTAACCGGGGAGCTGTTTTTT. V and J are TRBV4-3 and TRBJ2-2, with 8 bases matching TRBD2. V was clipped by 4 bases and J by 5 bases; unmatched bases: 3. CDR1 and CDR2 (germline): LGHNA, YSLEER. The CDR3 is 14 amino acids.

This chain joins TRBV4-3 and TRBJ1-2; TRBD1 might be the D (5 bases). This CDR3 is 15 amino acids long. V gave up 1 base and J gave up 7 bases, with 16 bases separating them. Germline loops: CDR1 LGHNA, CDR2 YSLEER. CDR3 DNA: TGCGCCAGCAGCCAAGGGAGACAGATGGGATTTGGCTACACCTTC. Its protein product is CASSQGRQMGFGYTF.

The chain employs TRBV9 and TRBJ1-2; TRBD1 is a possible D gene (5 bases). CDR3 length: 13 amino acids. CDR1 and CDR2 from the germline V gene are SGDLS and YYNGEE. V shed 0 bases and J shed 7 bases, with 10 bases lying between them. The CDR3 DNA reads as TGTGCCAGCAGCGTAGGGGGGGATCTTGGCTACACCTTC. It yields the protein CASSVGGDLGYTF.

The V and J genes are TRBV5-1 and TRBJ2-5, with TRBD2 matching 13 bases. The CDR3 is made up of 17 amino acids. CDR1 and CDR2 (germline): SGHRS, YFSETQ. The junction had 5 bases not matched to a gene; V was cut back by 0 bases and J by 3 bases. The CDR3 region is CASSLGLAGGGEETQYF. The CDR3 bases are TGCGCCAGCAGCTTGGGACTAGCGGGAGGAGGCGAAGAGACCCAGTACTTC.

The V call is TRBV9, the J call TRBJ1-2; D perhaps matches TRBD1 (6 bases). Trimming left V 2 bases short and J 4 bases short, with 12 bases between. The germline gives CDR1 SGDLS, CDR2 YYNGEE. CDR3 size: 14 residues. CDR3 DNA sequence: TGTGCCAGCAGCGTTGACAGGTCCAGCTATGGCTACACCTTC. This sequence encodes CASSVDRSSYGYTF.

This clone was observed a single time. V and J are TRBV5-5 and TRBJ2-4; 16 bases fit TRBD2. The CDR3 runs to 15 residues. Germline loops: CDR1 SGHKS, CDR2 YYEKEE (reference sequence). The J segment lost 7 bases and the V segment lost 4 bases, leaving 2 bases of the junction unmatched. CDR3 protein: CASSPGLAGGNIQYF. The CDR3 coding sequence is TGTGCCAGCAGCCCGGGACTAGCGGGGGGGAACATTCAGTACTTC.

This chain links TRBV28 with TRBJ1-2, with D possibly matching TRBD1 (6 bases). The CDR3 extends over 17 amino acids. Germline V gene lookup returns CDR1 MDHEN and CDR2 SYDVKM. Deletions cut 5 bases from V and 7 bases from J, with 26 bases between. The CDR3 nucleotides are TGTGCCAGCAGTCGCTCACAGGGCTATTTCTTCACCTGTGGCTACACCTTC. Translation: CASSRSQGYFFTCGYTF.

This clone was seen only once. The chain joins TRBV5-1 to TRBJ1-1; D is unclear. The CDR3 has 13 amino acids. The germline V and J ends were trimmed by 3 bases and 2 bases, with 8 bases remaining between them. Germline CDR1 is SGHRS and CDR2 is YFSETQ. CDR3 region: CASSSQINTEAFF. As DNA, the CDR3 is TGCGCCAGCAGCTCCCAGATTAACACTGAAGCTTTCTTT.

V and J are TRBV2 and TRBJ2-1; TRBD2 agrees at 9 bases. V lost 7 bases to trimming and J lost 3 bases; unmatched junction nucleotides: 4. Per the germline V gene, CDR1 is SNHLY and CDR2 is FYNNEI. The CDR3 is 14 residues long. The CDR3 loop reads CASTQREDYNEQFF. The CDR3 region has the DNA TGTGCCAGCACCCAGCGGGAGGACTACAATGAGCAGTTCTTC.

This rearrangement joins TRBV28 to TRBJ1-3, with 10 bases fitting TRBD1. Germline V gene sequence: CDR1 MDHEN, CDR2 SYDVKM. The CDR3 contains 16 residues. V trimming: 6 bases; J trimming: 4 bases; junction bases outside the gene matches: 9. This CDR3 is CASRSPGQGSGNTIYF. The CDR3 nucleotides are TGTGCCAGCAGGTCGCCGGGACAGGGGTCGGGAAACACCATATATTTT.

The chain recombines TRBV30 with TRBJ1-5, with no clear D. Germline loops: CDR1 GTSNPN, CDR2 SVGIG (reference sequence). V shed 0 bases and J shed 6 bases, with 12 bases lying between them. CDR3 length: 14 residues. The CDR3 here is CAWSVGRRTQPQHF. The DNA of the CDR3 is TGTGCCTGGAGTGTAGGGCGCAGGACTCAGCCCCAGCATTTT.

CDR3 DNA: TGTGCCAGCAGTGATCCGGGGGGCAACTATGGCTACACCTTC. It encodes CASSDPGGNYGYTF. The V and J genes are TRBV6-1 and TRBJ1-2; TRBD1 might be the D (6 bases). The CDR3 totals 14 residues. V lost 3 bases and J lost 2, with 10 bases in between. Germline CDR1 MNHNS, CDR2 SASEGT.